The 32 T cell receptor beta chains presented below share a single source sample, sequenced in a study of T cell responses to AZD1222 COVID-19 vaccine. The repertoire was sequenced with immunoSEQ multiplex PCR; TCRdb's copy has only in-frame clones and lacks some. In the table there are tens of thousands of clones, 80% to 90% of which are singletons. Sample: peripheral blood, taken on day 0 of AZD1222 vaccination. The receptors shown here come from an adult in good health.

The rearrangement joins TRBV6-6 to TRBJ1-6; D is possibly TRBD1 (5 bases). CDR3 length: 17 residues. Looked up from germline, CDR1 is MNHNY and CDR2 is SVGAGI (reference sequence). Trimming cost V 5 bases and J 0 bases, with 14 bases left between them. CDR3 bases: TGTGCCAGCAGTCCAGAACAGGCGAGCTCCTATAATTCACCCCTCCACTTT. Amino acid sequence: CASSPEQASSYNSPLHF.

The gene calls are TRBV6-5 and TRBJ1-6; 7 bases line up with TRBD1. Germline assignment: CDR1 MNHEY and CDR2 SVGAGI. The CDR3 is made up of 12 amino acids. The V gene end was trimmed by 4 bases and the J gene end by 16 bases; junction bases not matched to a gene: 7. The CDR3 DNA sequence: TGTGCCAGCAGTTTCCGGGACAGCTATCTCCACTTT. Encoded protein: CASSFRDSYLHF.

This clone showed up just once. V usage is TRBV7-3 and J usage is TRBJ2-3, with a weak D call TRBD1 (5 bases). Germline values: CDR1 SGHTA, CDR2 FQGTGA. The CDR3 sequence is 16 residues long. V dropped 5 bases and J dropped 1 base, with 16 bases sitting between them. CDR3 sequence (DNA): TGTGCCAGCAGCCGACAGACCTCCACGGGCACAGATACGCAGTATTTT. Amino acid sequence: CASSRQTSTGTDTQYF.

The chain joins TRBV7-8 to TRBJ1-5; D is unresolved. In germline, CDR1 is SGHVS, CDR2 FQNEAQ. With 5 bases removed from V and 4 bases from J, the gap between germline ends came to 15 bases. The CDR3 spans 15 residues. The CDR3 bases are TGTGCCAGCAGCCTCGTAGGGCAACTTAATCAGCCCCAGCATTTT. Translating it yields CASSLVGQLNQPQHF.

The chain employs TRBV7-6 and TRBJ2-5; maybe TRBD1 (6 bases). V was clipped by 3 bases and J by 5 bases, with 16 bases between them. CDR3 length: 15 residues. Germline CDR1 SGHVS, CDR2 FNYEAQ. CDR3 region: CASSFRRGQGETQYF. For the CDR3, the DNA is TGTGCCAGCAGCTTCCGTCGGGGTCAGGGGGAGACCCAGTACTTC.

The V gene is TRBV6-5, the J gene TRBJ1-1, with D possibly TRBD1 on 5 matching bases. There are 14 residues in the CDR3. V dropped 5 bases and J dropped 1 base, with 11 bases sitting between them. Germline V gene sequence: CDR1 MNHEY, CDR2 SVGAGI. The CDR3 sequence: CASSKQESNTEAFF. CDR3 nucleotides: TGTGCCAGCAGTAAACAGGAATCGAACACTGAAGCTTTCTTT.

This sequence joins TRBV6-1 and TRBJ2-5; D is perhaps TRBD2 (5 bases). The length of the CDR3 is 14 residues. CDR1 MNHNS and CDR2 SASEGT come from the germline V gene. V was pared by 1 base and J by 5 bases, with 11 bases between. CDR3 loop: CASSEVGSIETQYF. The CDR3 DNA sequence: TGTGCCAGCAGTGAAGTTGGGAGTATTGAGACCCAGTACTTC.

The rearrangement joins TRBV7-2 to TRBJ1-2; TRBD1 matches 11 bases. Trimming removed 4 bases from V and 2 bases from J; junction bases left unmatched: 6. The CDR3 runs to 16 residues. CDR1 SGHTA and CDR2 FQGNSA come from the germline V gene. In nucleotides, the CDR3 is TGTGCCAGCAGCTACCGGACAGGGGGCAGGAACTATGGCTACACCTTC. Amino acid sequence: CASSYRTGGRNYGYTF.

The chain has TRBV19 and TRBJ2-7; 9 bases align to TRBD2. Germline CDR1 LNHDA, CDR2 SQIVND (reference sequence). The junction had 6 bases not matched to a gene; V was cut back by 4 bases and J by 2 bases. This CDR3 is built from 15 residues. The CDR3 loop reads CASSTLAGFAYEQYF. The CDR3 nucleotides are TGTGCCAGTAGTACCCTAGCGGGGTTTGCCTACGAGCAGTACTTC.

CDR3 nucleotide sequence: TGTGCCAGCAGCCGACTAGCGATAGGGCCAGATACGCAGTATTTT. Translation gives CASSRLAIGPDTQYF. The chain employs TRBV7-8 and TRBJ2-3, with 8 bases matching TRBD2. J was trimmed by 4 bases and V by 5 bases; bases with no gene match: 8. Looked up from germline, CDR1 is SGHVS and CDR2 is FQNEAQ. The CDR3 has 15 residues.

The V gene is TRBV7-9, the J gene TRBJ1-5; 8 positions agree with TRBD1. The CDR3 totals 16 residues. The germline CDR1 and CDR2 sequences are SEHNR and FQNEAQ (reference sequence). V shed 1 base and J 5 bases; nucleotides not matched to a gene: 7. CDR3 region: CASSLGGTGADQPQHF. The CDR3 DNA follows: TGTGCCAGCAGCTTAGGCGGGACAGGAGCCGATCAGCCCCAGCATTTT.

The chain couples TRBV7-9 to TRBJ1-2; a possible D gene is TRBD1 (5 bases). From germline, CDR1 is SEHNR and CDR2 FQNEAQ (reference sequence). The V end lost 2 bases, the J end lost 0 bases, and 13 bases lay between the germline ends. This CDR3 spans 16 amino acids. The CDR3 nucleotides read TGTGCCAGCAGCTTAAGGGAGGGGCTGCCTAACTATGGCTACACCTTC. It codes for CASSLREGLPNYGYTF.

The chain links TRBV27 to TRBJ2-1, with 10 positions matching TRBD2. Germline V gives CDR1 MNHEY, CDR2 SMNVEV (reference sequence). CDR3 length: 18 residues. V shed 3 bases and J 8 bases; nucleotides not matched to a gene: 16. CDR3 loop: CASSFMRPLAGGKDEQFF. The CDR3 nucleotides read TGTGCCAGCAGTTTCATGCGCCCTTTAGCGGGGGGCAAGGATGAGCAGTTCTTC.

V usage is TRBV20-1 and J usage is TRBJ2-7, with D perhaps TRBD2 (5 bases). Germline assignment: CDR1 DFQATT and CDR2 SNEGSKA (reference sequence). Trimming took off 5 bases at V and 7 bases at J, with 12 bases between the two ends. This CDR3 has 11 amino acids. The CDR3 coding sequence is TGCAGTGCTGGCCCAAGGGAGGAGCAGTACTTC. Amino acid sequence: CSAGPREEQYF.

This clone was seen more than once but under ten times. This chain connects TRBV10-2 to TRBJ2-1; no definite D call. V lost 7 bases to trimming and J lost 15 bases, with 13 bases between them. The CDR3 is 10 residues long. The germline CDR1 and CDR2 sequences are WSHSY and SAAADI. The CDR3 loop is CASNTPNRFF. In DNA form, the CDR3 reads TGCGCCAGCAACACTCCGAACAGGTTCTTC.

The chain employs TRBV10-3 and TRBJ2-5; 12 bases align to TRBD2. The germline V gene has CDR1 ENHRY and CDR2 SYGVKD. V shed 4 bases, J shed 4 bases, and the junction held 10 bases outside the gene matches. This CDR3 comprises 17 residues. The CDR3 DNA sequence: TGTGCCATCAGTGCGACTAGCGGGGGAGAAGCGGGAGAGACCCAGTACTTC. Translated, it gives CAISATSGGEAGETQYF.

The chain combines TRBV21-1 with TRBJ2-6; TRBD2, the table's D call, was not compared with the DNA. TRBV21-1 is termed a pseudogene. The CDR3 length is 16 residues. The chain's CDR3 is CATHSREGSGANVLTF. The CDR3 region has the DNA TGTGCCACTCACTCCAGAGAGGGCTCTGGGGCCAACGTCCTGACTTTC.

Here the CDR3 DNA reads TGTGCCATCAGTGAACAGGGACTAGCGGGTTACGAGCAGTACTTC. It translates to CAISEQGLAGYEQYF. The chain carries TRBV10-3 and TRBJ2-7, with 12 bases that match TRBD2. Trimming took 3 bases from V and 4 from J; bases not matched to a gene: 4. Looked up from germline, CDR1 is ENHRY and CDR2 is SYGVKD. The CDR3 runs 15 residues.

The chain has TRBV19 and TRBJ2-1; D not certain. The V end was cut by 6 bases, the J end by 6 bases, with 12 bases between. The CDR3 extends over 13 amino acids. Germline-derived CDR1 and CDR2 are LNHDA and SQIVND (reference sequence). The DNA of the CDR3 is TGTGCCAGTAGAACGGGCCACGGCAATGAGCAGTTCTTC. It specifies CASRTGHGNEQFF.

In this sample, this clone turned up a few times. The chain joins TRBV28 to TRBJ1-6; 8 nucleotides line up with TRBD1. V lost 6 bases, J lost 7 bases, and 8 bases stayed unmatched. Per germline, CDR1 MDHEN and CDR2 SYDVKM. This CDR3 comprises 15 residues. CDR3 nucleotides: TGTGCCAGCAGCCTACAGGGGGTCCGGAATTCACCCCTCCACTTT. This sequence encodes CASSLQGVRNSPLHF.

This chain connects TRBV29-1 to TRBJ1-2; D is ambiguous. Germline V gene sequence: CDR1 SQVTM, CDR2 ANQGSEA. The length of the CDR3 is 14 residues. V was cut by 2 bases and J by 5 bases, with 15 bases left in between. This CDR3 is CSVEWRQEWYGYTF. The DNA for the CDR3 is TGCAGCGTTGAATGGCGCCAAGAGTGGTATGGCTACACCTTC.

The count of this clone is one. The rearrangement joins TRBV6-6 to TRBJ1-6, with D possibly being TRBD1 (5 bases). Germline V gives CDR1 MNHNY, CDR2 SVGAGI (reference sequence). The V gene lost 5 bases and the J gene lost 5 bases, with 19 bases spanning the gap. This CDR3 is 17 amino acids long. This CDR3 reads CASSPGPYRGDNSPLHF. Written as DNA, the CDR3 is TGTGCCAGCAGTCCGGGACCTTACCGAGGGGATAATTCACCCCTCCACTTT.

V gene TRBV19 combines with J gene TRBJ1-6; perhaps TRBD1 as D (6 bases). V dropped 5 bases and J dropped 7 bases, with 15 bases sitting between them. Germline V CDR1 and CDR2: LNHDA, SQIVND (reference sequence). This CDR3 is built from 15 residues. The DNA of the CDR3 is TGTGCCAGTAGTTCCCACAGGGAGGGAAATTCACCCCTCCACTTT. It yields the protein CASSSHREGNSPLHF. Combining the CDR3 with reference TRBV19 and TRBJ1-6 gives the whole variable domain DGGITQSPKYLFRKEGQNVTLSCEQNLNHDAMYWYRQDPGQGLRLIYYSQIVNDFQKGDIAEGYSVSREKKESFPLTVTSAQKNPTAFYLCASSSHREGNSPLHFGNGTRLTVT.

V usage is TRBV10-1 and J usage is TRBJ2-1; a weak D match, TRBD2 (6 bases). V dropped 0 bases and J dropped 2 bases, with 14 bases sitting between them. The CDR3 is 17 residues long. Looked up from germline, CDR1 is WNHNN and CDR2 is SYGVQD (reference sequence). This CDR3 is CASSESSGRGTYNEQFF. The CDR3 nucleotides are TGCGCCAGCAGTGAGTCGTCTGGACGGGGGACCTACAATGAGCAGTTCTTC.

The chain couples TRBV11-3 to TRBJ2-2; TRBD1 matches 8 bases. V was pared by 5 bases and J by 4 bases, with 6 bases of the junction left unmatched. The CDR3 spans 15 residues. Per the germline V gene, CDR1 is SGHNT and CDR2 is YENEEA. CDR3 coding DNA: TGTGCCAGCAGCCTCCAAACAGGGGGCACCGGGGAGCTGTTTTTT. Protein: CASSLQTGGTGELFF.

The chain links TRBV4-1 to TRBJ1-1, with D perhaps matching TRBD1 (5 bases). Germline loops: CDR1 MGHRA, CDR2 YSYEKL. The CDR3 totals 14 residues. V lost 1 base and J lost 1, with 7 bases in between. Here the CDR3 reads CASSQVGPNTEAFF. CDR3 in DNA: TGCGCCAGCAGCCAAGTGGGACCGAACACTGAAGCTTTCTTT.

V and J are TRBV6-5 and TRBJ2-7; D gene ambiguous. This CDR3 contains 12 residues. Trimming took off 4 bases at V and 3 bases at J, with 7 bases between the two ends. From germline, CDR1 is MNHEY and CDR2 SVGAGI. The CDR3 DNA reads TGTGCCAGCAGTTCGGAACGCTACGAGCAGTACTTC. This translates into CASSSERYEQYF.

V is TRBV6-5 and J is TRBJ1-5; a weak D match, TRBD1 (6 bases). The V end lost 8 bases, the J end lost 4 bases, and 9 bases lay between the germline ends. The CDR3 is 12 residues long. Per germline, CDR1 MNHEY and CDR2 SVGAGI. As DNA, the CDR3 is TGTGCCAGCGAAGGGGGAAATCAGCCCCAGCATTTT. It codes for CASEGGNQPQHF.

The CDR3, as DNA: TGTGCCAGTAGTATGGGGCAGGGGATCTCCTACGAGCAGTACTTC. Translating it yields CASSMGQGISYEQYF. V usage is TRBV19 and J usage is TRBJ2-7, with a tentative D call TRBD1 (6 bases). CDR3 size: 15 residues. CDR1 is LNHDA and CDR2 is SQIVND in the germline V gene (reference sequence). V shed 3 bases and J shed 0 bases, with 12 bases lying between them.

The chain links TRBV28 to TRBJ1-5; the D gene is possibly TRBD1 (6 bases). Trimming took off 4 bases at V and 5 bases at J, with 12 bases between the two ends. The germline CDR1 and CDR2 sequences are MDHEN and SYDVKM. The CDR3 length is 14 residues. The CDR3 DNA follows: TGTGCCAGCAGTTCAGGGGTAAGAGATCAGCCCCAGCATTTT. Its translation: CASSSGVRDQPQHF.

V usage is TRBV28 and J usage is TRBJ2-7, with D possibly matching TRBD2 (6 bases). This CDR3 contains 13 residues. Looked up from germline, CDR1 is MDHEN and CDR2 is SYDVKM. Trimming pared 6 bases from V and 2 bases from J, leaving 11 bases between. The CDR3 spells CASRGGPTYEQYF. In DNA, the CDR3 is TGTGCCAGCAGGGGGGGACCCACCTACGAGCAGTACTTC.

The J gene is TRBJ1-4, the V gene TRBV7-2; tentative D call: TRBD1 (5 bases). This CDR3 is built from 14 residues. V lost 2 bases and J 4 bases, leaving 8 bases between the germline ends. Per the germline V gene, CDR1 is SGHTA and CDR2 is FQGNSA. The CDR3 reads CASSLWGVNEKLFF. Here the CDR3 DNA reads TGTGCCAGCAGCTTATGGGGGGTTAATGAAAAACTGTTTTTT.